This T cell receptor (beta chain) was retrieved from a study of T cell repertoires in aging, cancer and after chemotherapy (dated by TCRdb to the late 2010s). Regarding the research as a whole: Donors spanned six age groups from 30 or younger to 70 or older, with at least three individuals per group. Paired pre- and post-chemotherapy samples in the solid tumor group came from brain tumor (glioblastoma) patients receiving temozolomide-based therapy. To examine immunoaging and T cell reconstitution after chemotherapy, the study profiled TCR beta repertoires in peripheral blood from healthy donors and cancer patients. Some 9 million TCR reads were contained in the full dataset. Alongside some 100 healthy donors serving as a reference group, the cohort included roughly 220 cancer patients, of whom roughly 91 had hematological cancers and more than 110 had solid cancers. Study-level results and caveats: Median generation probability increased over the chemotherapy interval in both cancer cohorts, suggesting repertoire reconstitution through rebound thymic output. In healthy donors, the drop in TCR diversity with age came mainly from a loss of richness, whereas in cancer patients a loss of evenness also played a part. Compared with age-matched healthy donors, untreated patients with either hematological or solid cancers had significantly lower TCR diversity in the blood along with higher clonality. It was noted by the authors that conclusions about immunological memory after chemotherapy cannot be drawn from the repertoire data.

With regard to this clonotype: No cognate antigen has been identified for it. Qualities for individual bases were not recorded, and no much larger clone is one base off.

There are 18 amino acids in the CDR3, from cysteine to phenylalanine inclusive. Only the CDR3 part of the read is kept: 54 bases, read in frame from the first base. V has 6 bases trimmed and J has 0 bases trimmed; junction bases matching no gene number 10. The germline V gene (reference sequence) provides CDR1 DFQATT and CDR2 SNEGSKA. TCR beta rearrangements were amplified from genomic DNA extracted from peripheral blood rather than from sorted cells or RNA. Multiplex touch-down PCR with a mixed TRB-A/B primer pool was used to amplify rearranged TRB sequences covering the V, D and J segments. Two consecutive PCR reactions with Phusion HS II polymerase added Illumina adapters and sample indices to the amplicons. Amplicons were gel-purified using the NucleoSpin Gel and PCR Clean-up kit and were subsequently checked with Qubit and an Agilent 2100 Bioanalyzer. Sequencing of libraries was carried out on an Illumina MiSeq in 600-cycle, single-indexed, paired-end runs. The paper's processing steps were these. MiXCR versions 2.12 and 3.0.5 were used to process TRB sequences. Each unique CDR3 nucleotide sequence counted as one clone, and only productive sequences with at least two reads were retained. The repertoire metrics were Shannon diversity, evenness, clonality (defined as one minus evenness), and alpha-parameterized diversity profiles covering alpha 0 to 5. The IGoR algorithm was used to calculate generation probabilities for clones in the paired samples taken before and after chemotherapy. TCRdb ran its own pipeline on the public reads, namely fastp trimming at Q25 and MiXCR clone calling, and kept in-frame beta chains. When rows share a CDR3 protein, they turn into one entry using the most common DNA and genes. TCRdb's processing, not the authors' own work, is the source of the V and J calls. In this sample the table shows about 2,100 distinct CDR3 sequences, approximately 15% of which occur a single time. The ten largest clones add up to 4.8% of the sample.

The sequence was obtained from a human donor with a solid tumor. Specimen: blood. The rearranged chain carries TRBV20-1 and TRBJ2-1, and TRBD2 aligns with 14 junction nucleotides. CDR3 sequence: CSAIDRLAGGSSYNEQFF. DNA sequence: TGCAGTGCGATAGACCGACTAGCGGGAGGGAGCTCCTACAATGAGCAGTTCTTC.